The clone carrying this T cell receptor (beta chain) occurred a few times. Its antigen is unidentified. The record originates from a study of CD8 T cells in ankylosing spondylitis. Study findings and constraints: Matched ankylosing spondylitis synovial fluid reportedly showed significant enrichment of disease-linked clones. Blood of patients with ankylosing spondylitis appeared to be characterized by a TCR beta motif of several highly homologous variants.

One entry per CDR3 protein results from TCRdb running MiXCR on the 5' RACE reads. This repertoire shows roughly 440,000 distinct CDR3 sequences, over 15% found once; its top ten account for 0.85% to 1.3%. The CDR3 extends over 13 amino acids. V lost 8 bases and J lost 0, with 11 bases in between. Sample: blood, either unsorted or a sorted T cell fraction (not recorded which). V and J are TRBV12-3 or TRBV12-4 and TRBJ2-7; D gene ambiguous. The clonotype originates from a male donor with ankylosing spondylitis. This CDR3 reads CASRGRNSYEQYF. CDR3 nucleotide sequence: TGTGCCAGCCGAGGCCGGAACTCCTACGAGCAGTACTTC.